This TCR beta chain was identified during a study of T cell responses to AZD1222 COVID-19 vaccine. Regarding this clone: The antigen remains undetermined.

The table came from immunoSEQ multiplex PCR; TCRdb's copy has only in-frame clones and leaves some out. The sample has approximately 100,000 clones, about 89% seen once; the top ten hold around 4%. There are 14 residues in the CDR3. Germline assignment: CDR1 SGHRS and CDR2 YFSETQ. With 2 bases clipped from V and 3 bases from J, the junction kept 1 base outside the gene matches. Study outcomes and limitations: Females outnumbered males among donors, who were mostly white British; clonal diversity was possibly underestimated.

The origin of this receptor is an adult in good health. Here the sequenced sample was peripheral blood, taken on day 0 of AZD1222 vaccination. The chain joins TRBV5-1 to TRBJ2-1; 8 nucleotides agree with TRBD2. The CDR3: CASSFRGGYNEQFF. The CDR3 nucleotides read TGCGCCAGCAGCTTTCGGGGGGGCTACAATGAGCAGTTCTTC.